Each of the 21 T cell receptor beta chains below was sequenced from the same sample in a study of blood T cells in healthy people across ages. A second PCR of 7 to 11 cycles used a sample-barcoded 5' primer and a J-beta primer mix. A single record per CDR3 protein comes from TCRdb applying MiXCR to the 5' RACE reads. This sample has 650,000 to 800,000 distinct CDR3 sequences, with 45% to 60% found just once. The sequenced sample was blood. Receptors were obtained from a woman older than 75 in good health.

The chain carries TRBV3-1 and TRBJ1-2; D is possibly TRBD1 (6 bases). Looked up from germline, CDR1 is LGHDT and CDR2 is YNNKEL (reference sequence). The CDR3 extends over 15 amino acids. Trimming stripped 5 bases from V and 1 base from J, with 14 bases between. CDR3 in amino acids: CASSGRDILNYGYTF. In DNA, the CDR3 is TGTGCCAGCAGCGGCCGGGACATCCTTAACTATGGCTACACCTTC.

Regarding this clonotype: This may be a read error: a much more frequent sequence differs by one nucleotide. The CDR3 reads CASREAGEQYF. CDR3 in DNA: TGTGCCAGCAGAGAAGCGGGTGAGCAGTACTTC. The V and J genes are TRBV12-3 or TRBV12-4 and TRBJ2-7; D may be TRBD2 (6 bases). This CDR3 contains 11 residues. V was pared by 6 bases and J by 7 bases, with 10 bases between.

In its sample, this clonotype was seen many times. The CDR3 region is CASSLGPQRTDTQYF. The CDR3 DNA is TGTGCCAGCAGCCTGGGACCCCAGAGAACAGATACGCAGTATTTT. This chain connects TRBV7-6 to TRBJ2-3; D is perhaps TRBD1 or TRBD2 (5 bases each). Germline lookup yields CDR1 SGHVS and CDR2 FNYEAQ. This CDR3 is built from 15 residues. Trimming cost V 5 bases and J 3 bases, with 15 bases left between them.

The chain recombines TRBV29-1 with TRBJ1-2, with 11 bases aligning to TRBD1. This CDR3 comprises 13 residues. The junction had 6 bases not matched to a gene; V was cut back by 4 bases and J by 8 bases. Per germline, CDR1 SQVTM and CDR2 ANQGSEA. As DNA, the CDR3 is TGCAGCGTTGGAGGACAGGGGGCGCAGGGCTACACCTTC. Encoded protein: CSVGGQGAQGYTF. Full variable domain (missing parts from reference TRBV29-1 and TRBJ1-2): SAVISQKPSRDICQRGTSLTIQCQVDSQVTMMFWYRQQPGQSLTLIATANQGSEATYESGFVIDKFPISRPNLTFSTLTVSNMSPEDSSIYLCSVGGQGAQGYTFGSGTRLTVV.

The V gene is TRBV29-1, the J gene TRBJ1-6, with D uncertain. The ends were cut back, 3 bases at V and 5 bases at J, with 8 bases in the middle. Per germline, CDR1 SQVTM and CDR2 ANQGSEA. The CDR3 spans 13 residues. CDR3 loop: CSVDQPNNSPLHF. The CDR3 DNA reads TGCAGCGTTGACCAGCCAAATAATTCACCCCTCCACTTT.

Ten or more counts support this clonotype. The chain is built from TRBV18 and TRBJ2-5; TRBD1 matches at 12 bases. V lost 1 base to trimming and J lost 4 bases; unmatched junction nucleotides: 4. The germline gives CDR1 KGHSH, CDR2 LQKENI. The CDR3 extends over 16 amino acids. The CDR3 spells CASSPRDRGHLETQYF. CDR3 DNA: TGTGCCAGCTCACCACGGGACAGGGGGCATTTAGAGACCCAGTACTTC.

This chain uses TRBV12-3 or TRBV12-4 with TRBJ2-3; D is ambiguous. Trimming shortened V by 9 bases and J by 2 bases, and 6 bases separated the two germline ends. The CDR3 is 11 residues long. The CDR3 protein is CARSPTDTQYF. Here the CDR3 DNA reads TGTGCCAGATCCCCCACAGATACGCAGTATTTT.

With regard to this clonotype: A much bigger clone sits one base away, suggesting this may be a read error. The chain has TRBV12-3 or TRBV12-4 and TRBJ2-7, with TRBD2 matching over 14 bases. The CDR3 covers 14 residues. V was clipped by 6 bases and J by 9 bases; unmatched bases: 7. This CDR3 is CASSQGLAGGGQYF. CDR3 DNA: TGTGCCAGCAGCCAAGGACTAGCGGGAGGCGGGCAGTACTTC.

V is TRBV27 and J is TRBJ1-5; tentative D call: TRBD1 (5 bases). The CDR3 covers 16 residues. V lost 6 bases, J lost 6 bases, and 21 bases lay in between. Germline lookup yields CDR1 MNHEY and CDR2 SMNVEV (reference sequence). The CDR3 here is CASSPSAGYSGQPQHF. DNA for the CDR3: TGTGCCAGCAGCCCATCGGCAGGGTACTCCGGTCAGCCCCAGCATTTT.

This clonotype was seen many times. The rearrangement uses TRBV2 and TRBJ2-3, with 8 bases aligning to TRBD1. This CDR3 has 13 amino acids. The V gene's germline CDR1 is SNHLY and CDR2 FYNNEI. Trimming at V came to 6 bases and at J to 6 bases, leaving 5 bases not matched to a gene. The CDR3 is CASSPRQGDTQYF. In DNA form, the CDR3 reads TGTGCCAGCAGCCCAAGACAGGGGGATACGCAGTATTTT. Together with reference TRBV2 and TRBJ2-3, the CDR3 gives the full variable domain: EPEVTQTPSHQVTQMGQEVILRCVPISNHLYFYWYRQILGQKVEFLVSFYNNEISEKSEIFDDQFSVERPDGSNFTLKIRSTKLEDSAMYFCASSPRQGDTQYFGPGTRLTVL.

In this sample, this clonotype turned up many times. V usage is TRBV20-1 and J usage is TRBJ2-5, with 7 bases matching TRBD2. The CDR3 extends over 15 amino acids. Germline V gene data show CDR1 as DFQATT and CDR2 as SNEGSKA (reference sequence). Unmatched junction bases numbered 7, after V lost 2 bases and J lost 1 base. CDR3 protein: CSARSGRAIQETQYF. CDR3 bases: TGCAGTGCTAGATCGGGGAGGGCCATCCAAGAGACCCAGTACTTC.

This clonotype occurred a few times. The rearrangement links TRBV5-1 to TRBJ2-5, with TRBD1 identical over 7 bases. Judging by the DNA end, TRBJ2-7 fits better; the J call may be wrong. The CDR3 consists of 16 residues. CDR1 SGHRS and CDR2 YFSETQ come from the germline V gene. The CDR3 here is CASSSDPGTATYEQYF. CDR3 bases: TGCGCCAGCAGCTCGGACCCAGGGACAGCCACTTACGAGCAGTACTTC.

The table lists this clonotype with many counts. The rearrangement joins TRBV5-1 to TRBJ1-2; 7 nucleotides match TRBD1. The CDR3 is 14 amino acids. Germline V CDR1 and CDR2: SGHRS, YFSETQ. V lost 4 bases and J lost 5; bases outside the gene matches: 8. The CDR3 loop reads CASSTGTARYGYTF. CDR3 DNA: TGCGCCAGCAGCACTGGGACAGCAAGATATGGCTACACCTTC.

The chain uses TRBV4-1 and TRBJ2-4; 11 bases are shared with TRBD2. The J call may be wrong; the DNA end is better matched by TRBJ2-7. Germline V gene lookup returns CDR1 MGHRA and CDR2 YSYEKL. CDR3 size: 18 residues. CDR3 DNA: TGCGCCAGCAGCCAATACTCTAGCGGGGGGTCTAGCTCCTACGAGCAGTACTTC. It is translated as CASSQYSSGGSSSYEQYF.

The chain recombines TRBV6-2 or TRBV6-3 with TRBJ1-1; 9 bases align to TRBD1. After removal of 2 bases from V and 2 bases from J, the junction contained 15 bases not matched to a gene. CDR1 MNHEY and CDR2 SVGEGT come from the germline V gene. The CDR3 contains 19 residues. The CDR3 region has the DNA TGTGCCAGCAGTTACCCCATATGGAACAGGGGGCCTTTAAACACTGAAGCTTTCTTT. Translation: CASSYPIWNRGPLNTEAFF.

The genes are TRBV4-2 and TRBJ2-2; no clear D gene. CDR3 size: 14 residues. In germline, CDR1 is LGHNA, CDR2 YNFKEQ. Trimming shortened V by 0 bases and J by 5 bases, and 7 bases separated the two germline ends. The CDR3 loop is CASSQDFATGELFF. CDR3 in DNA: TGTGCCAGCAGCCAAGATTTTGCGACCGGGGAGCTGTTTTTT.

The genes are TRBV12-3 or TRBV12-4 and TRBJ2-7; D might be TRBD1 (5 bases). The V and J ends lost 2 bases and 7 bases respectively, with 18 bases between them. This CDR3 is built from 15 residues. In DNA, the CDR3 is TGTGCCAGCAGTTTATTCTCAGGGTCTAGTGGGGAGCAGTACTTC. It translates to CASSLFSGSSGEQYF.

A note on this clonotype: Given a much more abundant clone one base away, this may be a read error. The chain couples TRBV28 to TRBJ2-3; D could derive from TRBD1 or TRBD2 (5 bases each). The CDR3 extends over 16 amino acids. Germline CDR1 is MDHEN and CDR2 is SYDVKM. CDR3 loop: CASSLWGRVGTDTRYF. CDR3 sequence (DNA): TGTGCCAGCAGTTTATGGGGGCGGGTCGGCACAGATACGCGGTATTTT. The entire variable domain, with the rest obtained from reference TRBV28 and TRBJ2-3, is as follows: DVKVTQSSRYLVKRTGEKVFLECVQDMDHENMFWYRQDPGLGLRLIYFSYDVKMKEKGDIPEGYSVSREKKERFSLILESASTNQTSMYLCASSLWGRVGTDTRYFGPGTRLTVL.

Remarks on this clonotype: A read error is possible here, since a much larger clone lies one base away. J is TRBJ2-5 and V is TRBV20-1, with D possibly being TRBD2 (6 bases). The DNA end is more similar to TRBJ2-7, so the J call may be wrong. The CDR3 extends over 12 amino acids. Germline assignment: CDR1 DFQATT and CDR2 SNEGSKA (reference sequence). In DNA form, the CDR3 reads TGCAGTGCTAGCGGGAGCTGGGGCGAGCAGTACTTC. It codes for CSASGSWGEQYF.

A remark on this clonotype: This may be a read error, as it is one base from a much larger clone. J is TRBJ2-1 and V is TRBV27; perhaps TRBD2 as D (5 bases). There are 15 residues in the CDR3. The V end was cut by 8 bases, the J end by 3 bases, with 17 bases between. Germline values: CDR1 MNHEY, CDR2 SMNVEV (reference sequence). CDR3 amino acids: CASGPKLDYYNEQFF. The CDR3 DNA is TGTGCCAGCGGCCCCAAACTAGATTACTACAATGAGCAGTTCTTC.

This chain joins TRBV28 and TRBJ2-7; D is perhaps TRBD2 (6 bases). This CDR3 has 14 amino acids. With 8 bases removed from V and 0 bases from J, the gap between germline ends came to 14 bases. Germline-derived CDR1 and CDR2 are MDHEN and SYDVKM. CDR3 DNA: TGTGCCAGCGGGAGGATCTACCGCTCCTACGAGCAGTACTTC. This translates into CASGRIYRSYEQYF.